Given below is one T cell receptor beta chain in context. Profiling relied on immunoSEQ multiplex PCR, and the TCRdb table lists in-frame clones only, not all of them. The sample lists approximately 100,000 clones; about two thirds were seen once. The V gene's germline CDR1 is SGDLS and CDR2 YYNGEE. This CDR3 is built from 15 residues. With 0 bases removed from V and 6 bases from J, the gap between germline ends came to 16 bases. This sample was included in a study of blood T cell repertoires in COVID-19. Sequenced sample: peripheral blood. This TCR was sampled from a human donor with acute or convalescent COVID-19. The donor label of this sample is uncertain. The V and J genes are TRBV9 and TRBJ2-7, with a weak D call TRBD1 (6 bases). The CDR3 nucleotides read TGTGCCAGCAGCGTAGTTGACGGGGCCAGGGGCGAGCAGTACTTC. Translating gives CASSVVDGARGEQYF.